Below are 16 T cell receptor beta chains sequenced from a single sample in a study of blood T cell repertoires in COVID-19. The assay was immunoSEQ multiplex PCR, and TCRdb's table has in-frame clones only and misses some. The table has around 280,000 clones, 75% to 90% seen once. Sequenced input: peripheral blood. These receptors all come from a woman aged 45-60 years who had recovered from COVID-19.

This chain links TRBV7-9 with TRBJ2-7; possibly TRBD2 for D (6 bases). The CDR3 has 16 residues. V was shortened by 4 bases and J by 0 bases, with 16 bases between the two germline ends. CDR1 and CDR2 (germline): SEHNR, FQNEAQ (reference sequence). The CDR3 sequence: CASSSRTTPGSYEQYF. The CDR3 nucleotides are TGTGCCAGCAGCTCCCGGACTACCCCGGGCTCCTACGAGCAGTACTTC.

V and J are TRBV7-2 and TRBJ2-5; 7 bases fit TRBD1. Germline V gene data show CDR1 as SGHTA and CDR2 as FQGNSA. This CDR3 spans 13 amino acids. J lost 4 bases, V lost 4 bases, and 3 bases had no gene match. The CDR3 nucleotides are TGTGCCAGCAGCTCGGACAGGACAGAGACCCAGTACTTC. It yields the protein CASSSDRTETQYF.

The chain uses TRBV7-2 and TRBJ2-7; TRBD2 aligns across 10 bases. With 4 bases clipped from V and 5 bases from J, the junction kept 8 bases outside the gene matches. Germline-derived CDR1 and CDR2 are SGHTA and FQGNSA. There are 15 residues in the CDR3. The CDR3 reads CASSYLAGVKNEQYF. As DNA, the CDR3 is TGTGCCAGCAGCTACCTAGCGGGGGTTAAAAACGAGCAGTACTTC.

This CDR3 reads CAWDPFLLTGTSGSKVFF. The CDR3 DNA is TGTGCCTGGGATCCCTTCCTGCTTACCGGGACTAGCGGGAGCAAGGTGTTCTTC. This chain links TRBV30 with TRBJ2-1, with 14 bases that match TRBD2. The CDR3 is 18 residues long. The J segment lost 15 bases and the V segment lost 5 bases, leaving 24 bases of the junction unmatched. Germline assignment: CDR1 GTSNPN and CDR2 SVGIG (reference sequence).

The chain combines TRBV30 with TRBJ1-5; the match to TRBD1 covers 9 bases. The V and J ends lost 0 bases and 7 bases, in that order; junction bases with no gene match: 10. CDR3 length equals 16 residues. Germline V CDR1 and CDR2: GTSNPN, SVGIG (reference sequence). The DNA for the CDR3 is TGTGCCTGGAGTGTTGGGGACAGGGTAGGGGGGCAGCCCCAGCATTTT. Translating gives CAWSVGDRVGGQPQHF.

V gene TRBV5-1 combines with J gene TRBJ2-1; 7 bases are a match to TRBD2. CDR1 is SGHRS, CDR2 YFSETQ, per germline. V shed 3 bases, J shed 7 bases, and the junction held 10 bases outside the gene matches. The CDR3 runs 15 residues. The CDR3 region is CASSSPAGRSNEQFF. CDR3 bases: TGCGCCAGCAGCTCCCCAGCGGGAAGGTCTAATGAGCAGTTCTTC.

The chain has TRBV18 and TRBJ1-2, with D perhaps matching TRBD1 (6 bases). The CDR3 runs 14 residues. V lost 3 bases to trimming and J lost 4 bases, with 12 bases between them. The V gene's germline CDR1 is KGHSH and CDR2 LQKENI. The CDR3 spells CASSPDRSSYGYTF. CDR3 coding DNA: TGTGCCAGCTCACCCGACAGGTCGTCCTATGGCTACACCTTC.

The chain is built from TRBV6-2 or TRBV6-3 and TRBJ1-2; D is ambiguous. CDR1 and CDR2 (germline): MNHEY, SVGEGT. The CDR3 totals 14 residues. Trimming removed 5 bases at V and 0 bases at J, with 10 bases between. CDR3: CASSQDQANYGYTF. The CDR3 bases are TGTGCCAGCAGTCAGGATCAAGCTAACTATGGCTACACCTTC.

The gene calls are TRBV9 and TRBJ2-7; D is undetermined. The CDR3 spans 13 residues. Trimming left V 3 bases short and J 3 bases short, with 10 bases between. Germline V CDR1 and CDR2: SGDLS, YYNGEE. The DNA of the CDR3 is TGTGCCAGCAGCGGACGGTACAGCTACGAGCAGTACTTC. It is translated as CASSGRYSYEQYF.

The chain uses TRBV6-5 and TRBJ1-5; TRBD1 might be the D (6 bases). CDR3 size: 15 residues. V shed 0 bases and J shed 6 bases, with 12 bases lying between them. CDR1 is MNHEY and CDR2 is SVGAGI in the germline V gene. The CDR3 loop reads CASSYSMGAGQPQHF. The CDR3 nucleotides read TGTGCCAGCAGTTACTCCATGGGGGCTGGTCAGCCCCAGCATTTT.

CDR3 DNA sequence: TGCAGCGTTGGGGAGACTAGCGGATACGAGCAGTACTTC. It codes for CSVGETSGYEQYF. This chain uses TRBV29-1 with TRBJ2-7; 9 bases line up with TRBD2. Per germline, CDR1 SQVTM and CDR2 ANQGSEA. This CDR3 has 13 amino acids. After removal of 4 bases from V and 4 bases from J, the junction contained 5 bases not matched to a gene.

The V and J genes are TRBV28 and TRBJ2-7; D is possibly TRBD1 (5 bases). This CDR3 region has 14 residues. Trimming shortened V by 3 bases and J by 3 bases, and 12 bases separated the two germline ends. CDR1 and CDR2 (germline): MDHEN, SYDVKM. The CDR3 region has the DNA TGTGCCAGCAGTTTTCTGGCAGGGCGCTACGAGCAGTACTTC. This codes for CASSFLAGRYEQYF.

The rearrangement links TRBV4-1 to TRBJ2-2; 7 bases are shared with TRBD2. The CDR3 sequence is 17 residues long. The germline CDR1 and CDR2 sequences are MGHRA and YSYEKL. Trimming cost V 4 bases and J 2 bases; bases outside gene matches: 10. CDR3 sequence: CASSRRLAGPNTGELFF. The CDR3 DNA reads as TGCGCCAGCAGCCGCCGACTAGCAGGACCCAACACCGGGGAGCTGTTTTTT.

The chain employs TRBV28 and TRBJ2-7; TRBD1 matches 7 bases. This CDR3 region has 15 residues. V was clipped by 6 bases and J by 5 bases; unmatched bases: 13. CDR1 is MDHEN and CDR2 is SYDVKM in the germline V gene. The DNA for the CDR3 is TGTGCCAGCAGACCCATCGACAGGGACGTCCACGAGCAGTACTTC. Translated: CASRPIDRDVHEQYF.

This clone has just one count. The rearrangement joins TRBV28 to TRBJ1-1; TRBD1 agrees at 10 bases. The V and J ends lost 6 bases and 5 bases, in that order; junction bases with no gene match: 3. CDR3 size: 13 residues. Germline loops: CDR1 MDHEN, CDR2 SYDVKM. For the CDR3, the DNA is TGTGCCAGCAGCGACAGGGGGCGAACTGAAGCTTTCTTT. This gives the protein CASSDRGRTEAFF.

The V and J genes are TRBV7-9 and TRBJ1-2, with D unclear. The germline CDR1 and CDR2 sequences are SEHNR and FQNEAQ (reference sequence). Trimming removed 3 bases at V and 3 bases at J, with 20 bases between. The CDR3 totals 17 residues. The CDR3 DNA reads TGTGCCAGCAGCTTCATTGGAGGCGGATGGAGGGACTATGGCTACACCTTC. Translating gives CASSFIGGGWRDYGYTF.